The source of this T cell receptor (beta chain) is a study of shared clonotypes between healthy human individuals. The study, taken as a whole, reports: The low donor count limited represented genetic and exposure-history diversity. The study sampled only blood, and tissue repertoires likely differ. Relative to clonotypes present in all four donors, those not shared had lower generation probabilities.

TCRdb's table, derived via immunoSEQ multiplex PCR, lists solely in-frame clones and lacks some. The data hold 800,000 to 1,200,000 clones, with approximately 78% observed a single time. Turning to this clone: The antigen is undetermined.

The V gene end was trimmed by 3 bases and the J gene end by 7 bases; junction bases not matched to a gene: 7. Germline V CDR1 and CDR2: SGHAT, FQNNGV. The CDR3 has 14 amino acids. Sequencing used memory CD4+ T cells from PBMCs. Subset in this sample: CD45RA-negative fraction. The source is a man aged 18 to 29 in good health. Some clones in this sample may be carry-over from other donors' samples. This rearrangement joins TRBV11-2 to TRBJ2-7; 9 nucleotides match TRBD2. CDR3: CASSLREGQGEQYF. The CDR3 DNA follows: TGTGCCAGCAGCTTGCGGGAGGGCCAAGGGGAGCAGTACTTC.